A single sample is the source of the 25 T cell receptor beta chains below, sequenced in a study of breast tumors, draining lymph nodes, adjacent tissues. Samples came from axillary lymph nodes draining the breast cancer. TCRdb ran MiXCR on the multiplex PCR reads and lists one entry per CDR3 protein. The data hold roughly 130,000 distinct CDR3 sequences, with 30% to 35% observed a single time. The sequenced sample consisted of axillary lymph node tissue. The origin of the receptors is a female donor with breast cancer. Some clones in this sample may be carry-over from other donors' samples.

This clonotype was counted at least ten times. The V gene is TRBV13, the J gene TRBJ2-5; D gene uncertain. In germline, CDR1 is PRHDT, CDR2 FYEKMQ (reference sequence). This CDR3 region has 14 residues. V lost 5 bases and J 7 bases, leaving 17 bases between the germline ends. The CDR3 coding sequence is TGTGCCAGCAGCCCGGCCAGGACGCCAGGGACCCAGTACTTC. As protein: CASSPARTPGTQYF.

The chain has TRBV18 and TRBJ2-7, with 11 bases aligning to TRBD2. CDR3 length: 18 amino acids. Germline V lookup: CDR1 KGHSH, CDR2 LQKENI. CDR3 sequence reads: CASSPSAASGGLSYEQHV. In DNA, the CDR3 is TGTGCCAGCTCACCATCCGCGGCTAGCGGGGGGCTATCCTACGAGCAGCACGTC.

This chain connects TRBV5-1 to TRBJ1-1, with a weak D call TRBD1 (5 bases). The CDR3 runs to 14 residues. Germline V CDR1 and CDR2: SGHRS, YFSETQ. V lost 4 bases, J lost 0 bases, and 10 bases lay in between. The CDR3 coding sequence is TGCGCCAGCAGCGCCGGGACGTTGAACACTGAAGCTTTCTTT. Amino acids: CASSAGTLNTEAFF.

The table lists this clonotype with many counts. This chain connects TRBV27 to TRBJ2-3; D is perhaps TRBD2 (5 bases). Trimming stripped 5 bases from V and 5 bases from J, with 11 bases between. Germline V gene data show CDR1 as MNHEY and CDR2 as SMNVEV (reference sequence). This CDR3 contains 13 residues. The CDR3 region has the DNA TGTGCCAGCAGTCCCCCCGCGGGAGATACGCAGTATTTT. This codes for CASSPPAGDTQYF.

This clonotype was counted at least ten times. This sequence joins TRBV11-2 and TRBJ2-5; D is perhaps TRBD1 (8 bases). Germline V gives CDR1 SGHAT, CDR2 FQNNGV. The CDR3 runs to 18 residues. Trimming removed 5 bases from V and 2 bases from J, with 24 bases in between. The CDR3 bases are TGTGCCAGCAGCCGTAGAGGCCTCGACAGGGGAGGGCAAGAGACCCAGTACTTC. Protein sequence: CASSRRGLDRGGQETQYF. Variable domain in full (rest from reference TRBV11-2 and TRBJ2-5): EAGVAQSPRYKIIEKRQSVAFWCNPISGHATLYWYQQILGQGPKLLIQFQNNGVVDDSQLPKDRFSAERLKGVDSTLKIQPAKLEDSAVYLCASSRRGLDRGGQETQYFGPGTRLLVL.

CDR3 sequence reads: CATSSGTGVNEKLFF. CDR3 bases: TGTGCCACCAGCAGCGGGACAGGGGTTAATGAAAAACTGTTTTTT. The chain joins TRBV15 to TRBJ1-4; 10 bases align to TRBD1. The germline gives CDR1 LNHNV, CDR2 YYDKDF (reference sequence). The J segment lost 4 bases and the V segment lost 3 bases, leaving 2 bases of the junction unmatched. The CDR3 extends over 15 amino acids.

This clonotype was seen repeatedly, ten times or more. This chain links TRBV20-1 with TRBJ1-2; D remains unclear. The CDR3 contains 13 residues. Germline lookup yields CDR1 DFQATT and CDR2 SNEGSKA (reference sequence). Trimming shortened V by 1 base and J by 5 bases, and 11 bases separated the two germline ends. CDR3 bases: TGCAGTGCTAGAGTTGGGGAAGGATATGGCTACACCTTC. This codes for CSARVGEGYGYTF.

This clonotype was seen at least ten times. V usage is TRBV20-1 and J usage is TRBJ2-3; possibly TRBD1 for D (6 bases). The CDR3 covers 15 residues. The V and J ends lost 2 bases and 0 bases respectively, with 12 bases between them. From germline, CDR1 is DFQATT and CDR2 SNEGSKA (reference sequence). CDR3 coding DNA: TGCAGTGCTAGACGTGGGGGCTCTAGCACAGATACGCAGTATTTT. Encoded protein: CSARRGGSSTDTQYF.

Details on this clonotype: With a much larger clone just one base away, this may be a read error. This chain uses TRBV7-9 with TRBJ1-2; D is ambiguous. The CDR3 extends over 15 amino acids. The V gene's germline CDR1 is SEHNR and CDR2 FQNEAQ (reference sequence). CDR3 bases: TGTGCCAGCAGCTTAGGAGGCAGTGAAGTCTATGGCTACCCCTTC. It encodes CASSLGGSEVYGYPF. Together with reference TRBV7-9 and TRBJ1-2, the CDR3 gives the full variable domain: DTGVSQNPRHKITKRGQNVTFRCDPISEHNRLYWYRQTLGQGPEFLTYFQNEAQLEKSRLLSDRFSAERPKGSFSTLEIQRTEQGDSAMYLCASSLGGSEVYGYPFGSGTRLTVV.

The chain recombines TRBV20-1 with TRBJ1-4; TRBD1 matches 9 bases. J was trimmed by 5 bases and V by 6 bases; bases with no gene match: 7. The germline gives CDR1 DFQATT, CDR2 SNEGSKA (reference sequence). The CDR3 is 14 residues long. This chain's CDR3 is CSAPPGTGNEKLFF. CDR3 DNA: TGCAGTGCCCCACCCGGGACAGGGAATGAAAAACTGTTTTTT.

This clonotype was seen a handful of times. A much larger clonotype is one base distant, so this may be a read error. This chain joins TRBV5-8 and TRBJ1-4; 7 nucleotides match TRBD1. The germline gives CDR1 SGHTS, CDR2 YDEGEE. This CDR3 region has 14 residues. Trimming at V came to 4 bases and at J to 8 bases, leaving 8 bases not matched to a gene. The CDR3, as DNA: TGTGCCAGCAGCATCGACAGGGCGGGCGAAAAACTGTTTTTT. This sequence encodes CASSIDRAGEKLFF. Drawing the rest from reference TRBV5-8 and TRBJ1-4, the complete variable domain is EAGVTQSPTHLIKTRGQQATLRCSPISGHTSVYWYQQALGLGLQFLLWYDEGEERNRGNFPPRFSGRQFPNYSSELNVNALELEDSALYLCASSIDRAGEKLFFGSGTQLSVL.

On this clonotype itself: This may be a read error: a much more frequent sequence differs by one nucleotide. The CDR3 protein is CASLDSSYNDQFF. Here the CDR3 DNA reads TGCGCCAGTTTGGACAGCTCCTACAATGACCAGTTCTTC. The chain is built from TRBV5-1 and TRBJ2-1, with D possibly matching TRBD1 (6 bases). The CDR3 sequence is 13 residues long. Germline loops: CDR1 SGHRS, CDR2 YFSETQ.

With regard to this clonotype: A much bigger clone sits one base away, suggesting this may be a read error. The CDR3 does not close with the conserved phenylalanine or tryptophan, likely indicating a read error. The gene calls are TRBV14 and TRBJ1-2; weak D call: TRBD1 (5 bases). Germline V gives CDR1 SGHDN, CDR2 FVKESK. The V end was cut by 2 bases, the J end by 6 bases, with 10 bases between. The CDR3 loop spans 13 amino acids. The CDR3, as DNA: TGTGCCAGCAGCCAAACAGGCAAAGATGGCTACACCTCC. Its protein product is CASSQTGKDGYTS.

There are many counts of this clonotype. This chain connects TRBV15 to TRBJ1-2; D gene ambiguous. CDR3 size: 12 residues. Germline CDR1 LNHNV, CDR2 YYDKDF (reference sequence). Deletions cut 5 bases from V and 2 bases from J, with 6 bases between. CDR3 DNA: TGTGCCACCAGCGCCTCGAACTATGGCTACACCTTC. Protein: CATSASNYGYTF.

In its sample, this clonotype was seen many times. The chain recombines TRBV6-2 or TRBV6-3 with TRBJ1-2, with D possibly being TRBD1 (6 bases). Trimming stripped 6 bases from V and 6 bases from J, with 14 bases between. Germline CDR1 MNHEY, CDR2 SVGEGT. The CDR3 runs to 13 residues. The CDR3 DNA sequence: TGTGCCAGCAGAAGACAGGCGGTTAATGGCTACACCTTC. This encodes CASRRQAVNGYTF.

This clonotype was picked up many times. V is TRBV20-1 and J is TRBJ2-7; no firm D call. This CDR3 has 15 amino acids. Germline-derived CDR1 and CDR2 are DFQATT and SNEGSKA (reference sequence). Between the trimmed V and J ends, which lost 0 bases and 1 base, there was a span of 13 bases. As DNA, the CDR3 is TGCAGTGCTAGAGAAAACAGTCGCGGATCCTACGAGCAGTACTTC. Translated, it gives CSARENSRGSYEQYF.

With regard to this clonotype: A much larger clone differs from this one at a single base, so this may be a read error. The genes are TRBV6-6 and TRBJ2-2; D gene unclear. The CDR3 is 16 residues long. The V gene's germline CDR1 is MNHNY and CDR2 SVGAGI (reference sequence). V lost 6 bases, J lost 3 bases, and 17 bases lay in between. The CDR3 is CASSLTTAEDTGELFF. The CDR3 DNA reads TGTGCCAGCAGCCTTACTACAGCTGAGGACACCGGGGAGCTGTTTTTT.

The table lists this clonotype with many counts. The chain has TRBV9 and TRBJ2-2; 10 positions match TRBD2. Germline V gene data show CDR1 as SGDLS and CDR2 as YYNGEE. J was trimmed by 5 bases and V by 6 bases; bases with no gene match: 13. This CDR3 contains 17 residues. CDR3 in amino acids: CASTPGQRGGRTGELFF. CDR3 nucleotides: TGTGCCAGCACCCCAGGGCAGCGGGGGGGCAGAACCGGGGAGCTGTTTTTT.

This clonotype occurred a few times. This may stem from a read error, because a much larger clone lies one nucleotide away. The CDR3 reads CASSHGTGELFF. CDR3 DNA: TGTGCCAGCAGTCACGGTACCGGGGAGCTGTTTTTT. The J gene is TRBJ2-2, the V gene TRBV6-5, with D uncertain. Germline CDR1 MNHEY, CDR2 SVGAGI. The length of the CDR3 is 12 residues. Trimming left V 5 bases short and J 5 bases short, with 6 bases between.

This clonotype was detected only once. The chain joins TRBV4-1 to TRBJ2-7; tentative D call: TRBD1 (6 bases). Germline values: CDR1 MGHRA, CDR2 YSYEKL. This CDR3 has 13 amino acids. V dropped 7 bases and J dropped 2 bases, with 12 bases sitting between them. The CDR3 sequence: CASNGQGTYEQYF. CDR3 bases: TGCGCCAGCAACGGTCAGGGGACCTACGAGCAGTACTTC.

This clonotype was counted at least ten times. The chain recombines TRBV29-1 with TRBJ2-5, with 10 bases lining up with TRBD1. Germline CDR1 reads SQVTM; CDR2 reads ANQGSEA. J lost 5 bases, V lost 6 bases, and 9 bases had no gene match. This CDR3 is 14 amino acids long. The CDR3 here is CSVIGQGVLETQYF. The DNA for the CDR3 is TGCAGCGTCATAGGACAGGGGGTGTTGGAGACCCAGTACTTC.

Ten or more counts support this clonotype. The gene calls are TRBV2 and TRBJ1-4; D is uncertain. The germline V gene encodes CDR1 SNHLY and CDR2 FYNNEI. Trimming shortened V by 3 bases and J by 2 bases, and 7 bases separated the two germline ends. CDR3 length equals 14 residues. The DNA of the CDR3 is TGTGCCAGCAGTGATTGGGGTACTAATGAAAAACTGTTTTTT. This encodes CASSDWGTNEKLFF. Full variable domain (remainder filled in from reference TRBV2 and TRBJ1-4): EPEVTQTPSHQVTQMGQEVILRCVPISNHLYFYWYRQILGQKVEFLVSFYNNEISEKSEIFDDQFSVERPDGSNFTLKIRSTKLEDSAMYFCASSDWGTNEKLFFGSGTQLSVL.

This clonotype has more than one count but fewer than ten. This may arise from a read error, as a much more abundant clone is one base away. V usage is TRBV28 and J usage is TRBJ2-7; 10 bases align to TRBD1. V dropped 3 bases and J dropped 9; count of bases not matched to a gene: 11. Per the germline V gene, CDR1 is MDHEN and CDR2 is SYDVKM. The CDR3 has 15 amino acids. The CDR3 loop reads CASSFKTGGLGGQYF. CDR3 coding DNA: TGTGCCAGCAGTTTTAAGACAGGGGGCTTGGGCGGGCAGTACTTC. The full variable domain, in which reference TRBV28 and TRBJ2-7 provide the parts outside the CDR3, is DVKVTQSSRYLVKRTGEKVFLECVQDMDHENMFWYRQDPGLGLRLIYFSYDVKMKEKGDIPEGYSVSREKKERFSLILESASTNQTSMYLCASSFKTGGLGGQYFGPGTRLTVT.

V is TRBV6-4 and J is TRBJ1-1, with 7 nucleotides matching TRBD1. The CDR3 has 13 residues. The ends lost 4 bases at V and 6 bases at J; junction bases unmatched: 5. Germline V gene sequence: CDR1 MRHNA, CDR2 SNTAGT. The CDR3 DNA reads TGTGCCAGCAGTGCAACAGGGGATGCTGAAGCTTTCTTT. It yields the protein CASSATGDAEAFF.

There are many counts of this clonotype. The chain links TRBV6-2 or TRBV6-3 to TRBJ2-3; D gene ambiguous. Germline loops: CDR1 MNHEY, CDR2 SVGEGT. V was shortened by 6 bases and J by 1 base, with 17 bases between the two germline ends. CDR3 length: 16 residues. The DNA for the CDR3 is TGTGCCAGCAGCCCCCGGGCGCTTGATGGCACAGATACGCAGTATTTT. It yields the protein CASSPRALDGTDTQYF.